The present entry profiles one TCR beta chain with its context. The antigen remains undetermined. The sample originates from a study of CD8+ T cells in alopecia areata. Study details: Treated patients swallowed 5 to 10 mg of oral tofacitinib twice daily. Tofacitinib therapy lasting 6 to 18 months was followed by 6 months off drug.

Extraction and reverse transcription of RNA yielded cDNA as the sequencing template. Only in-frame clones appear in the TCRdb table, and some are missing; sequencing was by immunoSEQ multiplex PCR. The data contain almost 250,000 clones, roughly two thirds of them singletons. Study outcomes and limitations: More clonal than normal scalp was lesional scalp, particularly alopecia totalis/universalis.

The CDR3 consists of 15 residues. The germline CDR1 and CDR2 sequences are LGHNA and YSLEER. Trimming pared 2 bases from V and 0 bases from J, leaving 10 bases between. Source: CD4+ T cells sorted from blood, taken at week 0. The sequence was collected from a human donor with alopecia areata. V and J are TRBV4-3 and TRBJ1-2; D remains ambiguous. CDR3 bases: TGCGCCAGCAGCCAATCCGTTCAGCCTAACTATGGCTACACCTTC. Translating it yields CASSQSVQPNYGYTF.